Below are 13 T cell receptor beta chains sequenced from a single sample in a study of blood T cell repertoires in COVID-19. Profiling relied on immunoSEQ multiplex PCR, and the TCRdb table lists in-frame clones only, not all of them. This table has more than 95,000 clones, 65% to 80% appearing once. The specimen sequenced was peripheral blood. The origin of the receptors is a man between 65 and 85 years old with acute or convalescent COVID-19.

This rearrangement joins TRBV9 to TRBJ2-1; D perhaps matches TRBD2 (6 bases). Germline CDR1 SGDLS, CDR2 YYNGEE. The germline V and J ends were trimmed by 3 bases and 11 bases, with 18 bases remaining between them. The CDR3 has 14 residues. The CDR3 sequence: CASSDIGSGVKQFF. CDR3 bases: TGTGCCAGCAGCGATATAGGGTCGGGAGTGAAGCAGTTCTTC.

This sequence joins TRBV7-3 and TRBJ2-7, with D tentatively TRBD1 (6 bases). Per germline, CDR1 SGHTA and CDR2 FQGTGA. V lost 6 bases and J 2 bases, leaving 11 bases between the germline ends. The CDR3 contains 13 residues. The CDR3 sequence: CASSPGQTYEQYF. The CDR3 DNA reads as TGTGCCAGCAGTCCTGGACAGACCTACGAGCAGTACTTC.

CDR3 nucleotide sequence: TGTGCCAGCAGCCGTCTCGTAGGCGGGAGACCAGATACGCAGTATTTT. Translating gives CASSRLVGGRPDTQYF. The chain uses TRBV7-9 and TRBJ2-3; TRBD2 agrees at 7 bases. J was trimmed by 4 bases and V by 5 bases; bases with no gene match: 12. This CDR3 is 16 amino acids long. Germline V gene lookup returns CDR1 SEHNR and CDR2 FQNEAQ (reference sequence).

CDR3 bases: TGTGCCAGTAGCTGGACTAGCGGGGGGAATCATGAGCAGTTCTTC. It specifies CASSWTSGGNHEQFF. The chain is built from TRBV19 and TRBJ2-1, with 14 bases identical to TRBD2. Germline V gene lookup returns CDR1 LNHDA and CDR2 SQIVND (reference sequence). The CDR3 spans 15 residues. V trimming: 6 bases; J trimming: 8 bases; junction bases outside the gene matches: 6. The variable domain in full, completed from reference TRBV19 and TRBJ2-1, reads DGGITQSPKYLFRKEGQNVTLSCEQNLNHDAMYWYRQDPGQGLRLIYYSQIVNDFQKGDIAEGYSVSREKKESFPLTVTSAQKNPTAFYLCASSWTSGGNHEQFFGPGTRLTVL.

The chain joins TRBV11-2 to TRBJ2-7; D gene ambiguous. CDR1 is SGHAT, CDR2 FQNNGV, per germline. The length of the CDR3 is 12 residues. V lost 2 bases and J lost 7, with 9 bases in between. The CDR3 loop is CASSLNYWEQYF. The CDR3 coding sequence is TGTGCCAGCAGCTTAAATTACTGGGAGCAGTACTTC.

This rearrangement joins TRBV5-1 to TRBJ1-5, with a possible D match to TRBD1 (5 bases). The V gene's germline CDR1 is SGHRS and CDR2 YFSETQ. Trimming left V 4 bases short and J 2 bases short, with 13 bases between. This CDR3 region has 15 residues. As DNA, the CDR3 is TGCGCCAGCAGCCCGGCCGGGGGTGGCAATCAGCCCCAGCATTTT. Residues: CASSPAGGGNQPQHF. Full variable domain (remainder filled in from reference TRBV5-1 and TRBJ1-5): KAGVTQTPRYLIKTRGQQVTLSCSPISGHRSVSWYQQTPGQGLQFLFEYFSETQRNKGNFPGRFSGRQFSNSRSEMNVSTLELGDSALYLCASSPAGGGNQPQHFGDGTRLSIL.

The chain couples TRBV7-8 to TRBJ2-7; 8 bases align to TRBD2. V shed 5 bases and J 2 bases; nucleotides not matched to a gene: 5. This CDR3 has 14 amino acids. Germline CDR1 reads SGHVS; CDR2 reads FQNEAQ. The CDR3 loop is CASSPREGAYEQYF. The CDR3 coding sequence is TGTGCCAGCAGCCCTCGGGAGGGGGCCTACGAGCAGTACTTC. Supplemented by reference TRBV7-8 and TRBJ2-7, the full variable domain reads GAGVSQSPRYKVAKRGQDVALRCDPISGHVSLFWYQQALGQGPEFLTYFQNEAQLDKSGLPSDRFFAERPEGSVSTLKIQRTQQEDSAVYLCASSPREGAYEQYFGPGTRLTVT.

The gene calls are TRBV2 and TRBJ1-4, with 7 bases matching TRBD1. Germline values: CDR1 SNHLY, CDR2 FYNNEI. The CDR3 runs to 16 residues. V was pared by 5 bases and J by 0 bases, with 6 bases of the junction left unmatched. The CDR3 loop reads CASSRNRGATNEKLFF. The CDR3 DNA sequence: TGTGCCAGCAGTCGCAACAGGGGCGCAACTAATGAAAAACTGTTTTTT. The full variable domain, its missing parts supplied by reference TRBV2 and TRBJ1-4, is EPEVTQTPSHQVTQMGQEVILRCVPISNHLYFYWYRQILGQKVEFLVSFYNNEISEKSEIFDDQFSVERPDGSNFTLKIRSTKLEDSAMYFCASSRNRGATNEKLFFGSGTQLSVL.

The V gene is TRBV11-3, the J gene TRBJ2-1; TRBD2 matches at 8 bases. J lost 10 bases, V lost 3 bases, and 5 bases had no gene match. The CDR3 runs 13 residues. Germline V CDR1 and CDR2: SGHNT, YENEEA. The CDR3 DNA reads as TGTGCCAGCAGCTTTAGCGGGATAGGGGAGCAGTTCTTC. It is translated as CASSFSGIGEQFF.

The genes are TRBV28 and TRBJ1-1; 7 bases align to TRBD1. Unmatched junction bases numbered 0, after V lost 2 bases and J lost 0 bases. The CDR3 covers 14 residues. Germline V gives CDR1 MDHEN, CDR2 SYDVKM. The CDR3 region is CASSLDRVNTEAFF. The CDR3 nucleotides are TGTGCCAGCAGTTTAGACAGGGTGAACACTGAAGCTTTCTTT.

In its sample, this clone was seen a few times. The V and J genes are TRBV25-1 and TRBJ2-7; 9 nucleotides line up with TRBD1. Germline CDR1 and CDR2: MGHDK and SYGVNS. The V and J ends lost 1 base and 7 bases, in that order; junction bases with no gene match: 8. The CDR3 spans 15 residues. In nucleotides, the CDR3 is TGTGCCAGCAGTGAATCAGGGACAGGGACTTCTGAGCAGTACTTC. Translating gives CASSESGTGTSEQYF.

The rearrangement uses TRBV21-1 and TRBJ1-4; the D segment call TRBD1 is taken from the table without a DNA check. TRBV21-1 is labeled a pseudogene. This CDR3 comprises 16 residues. The CDR3 coding sequence is TGTGCCAGCAGCAAAGCGTCGGGACAGGGTGATGAAAAACTGTTTTTT. Translating gives CASSKASGQGDEKLFF.

The chain recombines TRBV5-1 with TRBJ2-7; tentatively, D is TRBD2 (6 bases). Trimming shortened V by 4 bases and J by 4 bases, and 15 bases separated the two germline ends. The germline CDR1 and CDR2 sequences are SGHRS and YFSETQ. This CDR3 has 14 amino acids. The CDR3 nucleotides are TGCGCCAGCAGCCTCGGGGGTTTTGATTACGAGCAGTACTTC. Translation: CASSLGGFDYEQYF.